This section outlines one T cell receptor beta chain sequence together with its context. Antigen specificity is unknown. This entry comes from a study of OX40 agonist ivuxolimab in advanced cancers. The wider study: Patients received intravenous ivuxolimab every 2 weeks at 0.01 to 10 mg/kg. Enrollees could have had prior anti-PD-1, anti-PD-L1 or anti-CTLA-4 therapy, which about 40% had received.

Anyone with autoimmune disease history or systemic immunosuppression was excluded. Study conclusions and caveats: Expanded peripheral T cells had an undetermined antigen specificity.

TCRdb's copy holds only in-frame clones and misses some; the assay was immunoSEQ multiplex PCR. In the table there are some 90,000 clones, more than 90% of which are singletons. The CDR3 totals 15 residues. Between the trimmed V and J ends, which lost 3 bases and 7 bases, there was a span of 16 bases. The germline V gene encodes CDR1 MNHEY and CDR2 SMNVEV (reference sequence). The sample was CD4+ or CD8+ T cells sorted from blood, taken in a trial of the OX40 agonist ivuxolimab. This chain joins TRBV27 and TRBJ1-5; D not certain. The clonotype was recovered from an adult with an advanced solid tumor such as melanoma, head and neck, liver or kidney cancer. The CDR3 coding sequence is TGTGCCAGCAGTTTTTCCGGTGGGGAAGGGCAGCCCCAGCATTTT. It translates to CASSFSGGEGQPQHF.